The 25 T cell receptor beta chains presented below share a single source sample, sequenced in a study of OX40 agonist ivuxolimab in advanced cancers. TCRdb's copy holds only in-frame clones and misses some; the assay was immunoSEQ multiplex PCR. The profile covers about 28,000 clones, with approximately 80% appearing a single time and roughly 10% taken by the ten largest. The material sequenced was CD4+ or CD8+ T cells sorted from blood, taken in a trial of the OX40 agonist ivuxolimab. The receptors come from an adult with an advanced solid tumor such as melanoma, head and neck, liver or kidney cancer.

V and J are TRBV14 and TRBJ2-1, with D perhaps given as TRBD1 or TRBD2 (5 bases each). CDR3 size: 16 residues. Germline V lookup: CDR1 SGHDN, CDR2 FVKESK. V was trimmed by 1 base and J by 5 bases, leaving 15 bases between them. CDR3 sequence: CASSQGSGRLNNEQFF. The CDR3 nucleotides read TGTGCCAGCAGCCAAGGTTCGGGACGCCTCAACAATGAGCAGTTCTTC.

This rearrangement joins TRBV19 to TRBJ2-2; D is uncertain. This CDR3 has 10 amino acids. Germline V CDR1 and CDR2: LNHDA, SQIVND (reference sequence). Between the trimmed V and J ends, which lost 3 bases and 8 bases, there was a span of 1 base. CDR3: CASSMGELFF. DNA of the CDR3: TGTGCCAGTAGTATGGGGGAGCTGTTTTTT.

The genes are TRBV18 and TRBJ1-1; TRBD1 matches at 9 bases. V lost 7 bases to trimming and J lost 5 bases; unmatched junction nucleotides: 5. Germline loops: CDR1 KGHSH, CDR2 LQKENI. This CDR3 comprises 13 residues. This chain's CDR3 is CASLTGGETEAFF. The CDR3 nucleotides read TGTGCCAGCTTAACAGGGGGCGAGACTGAAGCTTTCTTT.

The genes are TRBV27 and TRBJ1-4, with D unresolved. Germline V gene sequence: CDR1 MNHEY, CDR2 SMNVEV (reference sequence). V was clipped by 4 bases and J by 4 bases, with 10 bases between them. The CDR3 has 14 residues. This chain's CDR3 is CASSSRRLNEKLFF. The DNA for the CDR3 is TGTGCCAGCAGTTCCAGGAGGCTTAATGAAAAACTGTTTTTT.

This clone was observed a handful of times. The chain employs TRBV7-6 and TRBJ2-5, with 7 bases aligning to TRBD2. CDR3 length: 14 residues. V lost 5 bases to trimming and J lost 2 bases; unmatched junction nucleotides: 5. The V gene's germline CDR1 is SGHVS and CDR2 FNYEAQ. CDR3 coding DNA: TGTGCCAGCAGCCATGGGAGGGGACAAGAGACCCAGTACTTC. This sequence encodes CASSHGRGQETQYF.

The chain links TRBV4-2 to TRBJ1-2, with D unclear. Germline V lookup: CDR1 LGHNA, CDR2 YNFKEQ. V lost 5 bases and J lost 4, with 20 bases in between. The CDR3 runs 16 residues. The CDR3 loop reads CASSVSFKGWTYGYTF. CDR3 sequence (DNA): TGTGCCAGCAGCGTGTCATTCAAAGGTTGGACCTATGGCTACACCTTC.

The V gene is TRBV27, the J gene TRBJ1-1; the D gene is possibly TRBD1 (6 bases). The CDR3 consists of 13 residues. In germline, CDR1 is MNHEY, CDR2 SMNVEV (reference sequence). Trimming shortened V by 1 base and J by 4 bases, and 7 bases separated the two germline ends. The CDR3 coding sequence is TGTGCCAGCAGTTTATACAGGGCCACTGAAGCTTTCTTT. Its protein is CASSLYRATEAFF.

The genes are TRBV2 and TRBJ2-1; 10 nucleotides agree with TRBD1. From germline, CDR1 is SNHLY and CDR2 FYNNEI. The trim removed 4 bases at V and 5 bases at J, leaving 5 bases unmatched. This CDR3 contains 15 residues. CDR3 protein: CASSAGTGENNEQFF. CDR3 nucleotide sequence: TGTGCCAGCAGTGCCGGGACAGGGGAAAACAATGAGCAGTTCTTC.

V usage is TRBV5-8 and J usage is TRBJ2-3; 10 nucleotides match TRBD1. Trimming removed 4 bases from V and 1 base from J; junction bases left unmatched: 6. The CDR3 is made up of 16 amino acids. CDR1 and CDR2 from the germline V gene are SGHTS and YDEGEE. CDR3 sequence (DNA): TGTGCCAGCAGCCCCCGGGACAGGGGAGGCACAGATACGCAGTATTTT. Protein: CASSPRDRGGTDTQYF.

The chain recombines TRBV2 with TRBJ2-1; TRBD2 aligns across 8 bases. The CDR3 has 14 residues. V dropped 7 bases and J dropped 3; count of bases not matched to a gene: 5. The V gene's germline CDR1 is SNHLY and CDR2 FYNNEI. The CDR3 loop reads CASKSTSDYNEQFF. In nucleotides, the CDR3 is TGTGCCAGCAAGTCGACTAGCGACTACAATGAGCAGTTCTTC.

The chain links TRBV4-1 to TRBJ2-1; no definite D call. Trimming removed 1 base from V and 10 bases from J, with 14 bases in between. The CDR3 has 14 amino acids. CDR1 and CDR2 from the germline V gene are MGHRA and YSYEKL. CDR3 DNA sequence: TGCGCCAGCAGCCAAGGGGGTCTTCCAAACGAGCAGTTCTTC. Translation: CASSQGGLPNEQFF.

CDR3 region: CASSLALGWNEQFF. DNA for the CDR3: TGTGCCAGCAGCTTAGCATTAGGATGGAATGAGCAGTTCTTC. The chain joins TRBV7-2 to TRBJ2-1; D is unclear. This CDR3 comprises 14 residues. Germline V gives CDR1 SGHTA, CDR2 FQGNSA. Trimming removed 0 bases from V and 7 bases from J, with 10 bases in between.

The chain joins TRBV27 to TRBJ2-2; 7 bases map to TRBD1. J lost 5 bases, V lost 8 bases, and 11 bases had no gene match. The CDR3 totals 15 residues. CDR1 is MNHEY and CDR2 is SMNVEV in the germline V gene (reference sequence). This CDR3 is CASGFWTGATGELFF. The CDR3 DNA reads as TGTGCCAGCGGGTTCTGGACAGGAGCAACCGGGGAGCTGTTTTTT.

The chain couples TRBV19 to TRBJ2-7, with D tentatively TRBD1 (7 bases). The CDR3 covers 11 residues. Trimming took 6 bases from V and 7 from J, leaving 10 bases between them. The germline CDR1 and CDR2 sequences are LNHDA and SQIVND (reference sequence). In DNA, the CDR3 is TGTGCCAGTAGCCAGGGGGGTGAGCAGTACTTC. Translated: CASSQGGEQYF. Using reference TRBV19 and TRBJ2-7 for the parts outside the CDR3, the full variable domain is DGGITQSPKYLFRKEGQNVTLSCEQNLNHDAMYWYRQDPGQGLRLIYYSQIVNDFQKGDIAEGYSVSREKKESFPLTVTSAQKNPTAFYLCASSQGGEQYFGPGTRLTVT.

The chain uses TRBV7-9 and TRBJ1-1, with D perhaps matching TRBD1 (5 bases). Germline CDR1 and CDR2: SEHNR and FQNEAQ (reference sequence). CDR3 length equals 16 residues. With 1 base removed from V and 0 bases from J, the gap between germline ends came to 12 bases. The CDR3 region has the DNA TGTGCCAGCAGCTTAGGGGTGGGACTGATGAACACTGAAGCTTTCTTT. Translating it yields CASSLGVGLMNTEAFF.

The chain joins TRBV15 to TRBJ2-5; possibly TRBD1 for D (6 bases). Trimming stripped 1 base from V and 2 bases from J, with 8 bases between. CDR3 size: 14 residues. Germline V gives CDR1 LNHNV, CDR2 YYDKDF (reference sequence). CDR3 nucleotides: TGTGCCACCAGCAGAGTAGGGGGACAAGAGACCCAGTACTTC. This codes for CATSRVGGQETQYF.

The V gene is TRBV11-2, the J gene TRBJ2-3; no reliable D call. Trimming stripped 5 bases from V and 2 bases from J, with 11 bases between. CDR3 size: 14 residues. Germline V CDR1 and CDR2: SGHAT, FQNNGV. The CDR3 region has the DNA TGTGCCAGCAGCCGCCTAAACCCCACAGATACGCAGTATTTT. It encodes CASSRLNPTDTQYF.

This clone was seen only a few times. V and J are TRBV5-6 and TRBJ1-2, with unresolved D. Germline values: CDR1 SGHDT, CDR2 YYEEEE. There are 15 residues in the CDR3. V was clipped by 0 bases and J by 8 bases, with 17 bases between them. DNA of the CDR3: TGTGCCAGCAGCTTGGAGGGATCGGGATTAGGCGGCTACACCTTC. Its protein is CASSLEGSGLGGYTF.

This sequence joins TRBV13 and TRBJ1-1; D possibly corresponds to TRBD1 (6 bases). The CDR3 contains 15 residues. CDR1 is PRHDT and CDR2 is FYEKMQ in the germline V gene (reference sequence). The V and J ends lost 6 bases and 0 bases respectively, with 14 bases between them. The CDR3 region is CASSSPQGMNTEAFF. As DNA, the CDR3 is TGTGCCAGCAGTAGCCCACAGGGAATGAACACTGAAGCTTTCTTT.

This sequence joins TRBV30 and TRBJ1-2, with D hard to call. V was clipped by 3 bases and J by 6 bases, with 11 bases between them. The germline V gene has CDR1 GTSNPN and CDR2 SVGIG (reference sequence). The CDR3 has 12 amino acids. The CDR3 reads CAWRGPLDGYTF. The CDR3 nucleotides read TGTGCCTGGAGAGGGCCCTTAGATGGCTACACCTTC.

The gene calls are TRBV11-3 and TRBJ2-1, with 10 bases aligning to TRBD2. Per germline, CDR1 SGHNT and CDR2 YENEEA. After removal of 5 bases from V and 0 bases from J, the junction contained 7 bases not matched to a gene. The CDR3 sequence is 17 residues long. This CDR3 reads CASSPGTSVTSYNEQFF. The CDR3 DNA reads TGTGCCAGCAGCCCGGGGACTAGCGTGACCTCCTACAATGAGCAGTTCTTC.

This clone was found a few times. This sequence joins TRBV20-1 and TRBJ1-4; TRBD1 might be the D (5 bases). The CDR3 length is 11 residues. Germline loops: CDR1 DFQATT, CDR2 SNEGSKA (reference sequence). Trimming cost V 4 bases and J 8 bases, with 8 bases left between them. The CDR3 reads CSAIDSEKLFF. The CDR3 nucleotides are TGCAGTGCTATAGACAGCGAAAAACTGTTTTTT.

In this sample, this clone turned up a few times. The CDR3 protein is CASSLSPFYEQYF. Here the CDR3 DNA reads TGTGCCAGCAGCTTGTCGCCTTTCTACGAGCAGTACTTC. The gene calls are TRBV5-4 and TRBJ2-7; no definite D call. The CDR3 runs to 13 residues. Germline CDR1 and CDR2: SGHNT and YYREEE (reference sequence). V lost 1 base to trimming and J lost 3 bases, with 8 bases between them.

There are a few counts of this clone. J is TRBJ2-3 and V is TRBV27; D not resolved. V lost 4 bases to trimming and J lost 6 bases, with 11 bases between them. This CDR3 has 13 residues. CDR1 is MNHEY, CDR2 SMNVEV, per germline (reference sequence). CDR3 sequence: CASSYFRLDTQYF. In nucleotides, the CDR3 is TGTGCCAGCAGTTACTTCCGTCTGGATACGCAGTATTTT.

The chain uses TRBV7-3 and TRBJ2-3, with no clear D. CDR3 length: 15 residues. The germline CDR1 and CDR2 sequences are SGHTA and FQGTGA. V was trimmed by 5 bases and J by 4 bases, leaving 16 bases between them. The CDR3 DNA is TGTGCCAGCAGCCGCACACGACCTCCCTCAGATACGCAGTATTTT. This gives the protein CASSRTRPPSDTQYF.